The clone carrying this T cell receptor beta chain has ten or more counts. Its cognate antigen is unknown. TCRdb analysed the 5' RACE reads with MiXCR anew, one entry per CDR3 protein. The repertoire holds some 600,000 distinct CDR3 sequences, with under 8.5% as singletons. This specimen comes from a study of identical twins. Study findings and constraints: Cord blood beta clonotypes that were abundant carried fewer insertions, and memory repertoires showed no such trend.

The germline gives CDR1 DFQATT, CDR2 SNEGSKA (reference sequence). V dropped 6 bases and J dropped 5; count of bases not matched to a gene: 10. The CDR3 covers 14 residues. In addition, the sample was reused for a study of yellow fever vaccine responses in identical twins.

The chain couples TRBV20-1 to TRBJ2-1; 7 bases fit TRBD2. Sample: PBMCs. This clonotype was obtained from a woman in her late teens or twenties in good health. The CDR3: CSALAGDVNNEQFF. The CDR3 DNA follows: TGCAGTGCACTGGCGGGGGACGTCAACAATGAGCAGTTCTTC.